This section outlines one TCR beta chain sequence together with its context. What it binds is unknown. Looked up from germline, CDR1 is GTSNPN and CDR2 is SVGIG (reference sequence). The CDR3 is made up of 12 amino acids. The V end lost 0 bases, the J end lost 6 bases, and 9 bases lay between the germline ends. These data come from a study of cytomegalovirus exposure and HLA in healthy donors. Findings and limits, study-wide: There were around 160 TCR beta chains listed as cytomegalovirus-associated. Later analysis identified a missense DCLRE1C variant that was linked to TCR beta V- and J-gene trimming. Some V segments (TRBV6-2 and TRBV6-3 among them) were excluded as indistinguishable. Presence/absence analyses took donor sequencing depth as roughly uniform.

The PCR made use of 60 Vbeta and 13 Jbeta primers. Sequenced by immunoSEQ multiplex PCR; TCRdb stores in-frame clones only, minus some. This table holds 95,000 to 150,000 clones, approximately 72% found once. The TCR comes from a man younger than 30 in good health and CMV-seronegative. Material: PBMCs. The J gene is TRBJ2-7, the V gene TRBV30; the D gene is possibly TRBD2 (5 bases). The CDR3 sequence is CAWSVLGGEQYF. CDR3 nucleotide sequence: TGTGCCTGGAGTGTACTAGGAGGCGAGCAGTACTTC.